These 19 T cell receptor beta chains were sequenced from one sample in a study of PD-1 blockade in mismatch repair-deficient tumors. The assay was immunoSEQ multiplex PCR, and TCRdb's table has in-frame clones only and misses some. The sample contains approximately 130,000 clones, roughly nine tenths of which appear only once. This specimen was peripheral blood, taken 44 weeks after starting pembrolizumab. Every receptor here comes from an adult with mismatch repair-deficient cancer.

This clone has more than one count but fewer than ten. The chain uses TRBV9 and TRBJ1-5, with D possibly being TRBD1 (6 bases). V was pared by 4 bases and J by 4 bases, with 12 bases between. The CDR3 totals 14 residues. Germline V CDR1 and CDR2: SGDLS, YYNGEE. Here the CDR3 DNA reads TGTGCCAGCAGCCCCCCGGGGACAAATCAGCCCCAGCATTTT. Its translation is CASSPPGTNQPQHF.

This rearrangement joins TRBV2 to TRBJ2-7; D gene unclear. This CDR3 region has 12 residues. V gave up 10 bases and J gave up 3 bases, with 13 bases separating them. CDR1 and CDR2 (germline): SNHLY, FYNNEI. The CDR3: CATSPSDYEQYF. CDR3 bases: TGTGCCACCTCCCCCTCCGACTACGAGCAGTACTTC.

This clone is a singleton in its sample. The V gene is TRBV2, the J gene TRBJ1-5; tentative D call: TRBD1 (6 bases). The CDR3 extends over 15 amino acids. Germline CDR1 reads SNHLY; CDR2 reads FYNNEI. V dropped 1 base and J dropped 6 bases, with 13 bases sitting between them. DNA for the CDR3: TGTGCCAGCAGTGAAGGGCCGGGGGCACGTCAGCCCCAGCATTTT. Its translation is CASSEGPGARQPQHF.

CDR3 in amino acids: CASSYWKTSRSYEQYF. The CDR3, as DNA: TGTGCCAGCAGTTACTGGAAGACTAGCCGGAGCTACGAGCAGTACTTC. The V call is TRBV6-5, the J call TRBJ2-7, with 7 bases identical to TRBD2. The V segment lost 1 base and the J segment 3 bases; nucleotides outside the gene matches: 9. CDR3 length: 16 residues. Germline loops: CDR1 MNHEY, CDR2 SVGAGI.

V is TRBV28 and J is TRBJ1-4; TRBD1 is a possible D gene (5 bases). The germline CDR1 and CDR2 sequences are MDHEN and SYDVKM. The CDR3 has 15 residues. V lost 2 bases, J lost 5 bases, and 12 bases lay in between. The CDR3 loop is CASSLPGHSNEKLFF. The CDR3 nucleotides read TGTGCCAGCAGTTTACCCGGACACTCCAATGAAAAACTGTTTTTT.

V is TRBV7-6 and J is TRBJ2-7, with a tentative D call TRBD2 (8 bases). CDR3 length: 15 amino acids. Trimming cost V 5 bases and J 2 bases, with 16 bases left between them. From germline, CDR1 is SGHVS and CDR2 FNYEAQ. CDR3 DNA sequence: TGTGCCAGCAGCCCCAGGGGGGGACTAGCCTACGAGCAGTACTTC. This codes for CASSPRGGLAYEQYF. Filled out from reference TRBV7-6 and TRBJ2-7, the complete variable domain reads GAGVSQSPRYKVTKRGQDVALRCDPISGHVSLYWYRQALGQGPEFLTYFNYEAQQDKSGLPNDRFSAERPEGSISTLTIQRTEQRDSAMYRCASSPRGGLAYEQYFGPGTRLTVT.

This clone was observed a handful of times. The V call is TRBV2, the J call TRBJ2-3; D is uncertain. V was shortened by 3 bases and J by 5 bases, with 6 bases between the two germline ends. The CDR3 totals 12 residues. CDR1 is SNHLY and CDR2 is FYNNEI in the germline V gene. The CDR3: CASSEFRDTQYF. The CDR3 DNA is TGTGCCAGCAGTGAGTTTAGAGATACGCAGTATTTT.

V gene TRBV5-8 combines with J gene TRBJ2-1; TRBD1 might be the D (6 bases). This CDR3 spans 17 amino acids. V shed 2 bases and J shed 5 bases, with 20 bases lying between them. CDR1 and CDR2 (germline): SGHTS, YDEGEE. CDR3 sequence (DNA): TGTGCCAGCAGCTTCGCAGGGGTGGGGGTAGGCGACAATGAGCAGTTCTTC. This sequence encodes CASSFAGVGVGDNEQFF. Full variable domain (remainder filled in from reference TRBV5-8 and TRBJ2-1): EAGVTQSPTHLIKTRGQQATLRCSPISGHTSVYWYQQALGLGLQFLLWYDEGEERNRGNFPPRFSGRQFPNYSSELNVNALELEDSALYLCASSFAGVGVGDNEQFFGPGTRLTVL.

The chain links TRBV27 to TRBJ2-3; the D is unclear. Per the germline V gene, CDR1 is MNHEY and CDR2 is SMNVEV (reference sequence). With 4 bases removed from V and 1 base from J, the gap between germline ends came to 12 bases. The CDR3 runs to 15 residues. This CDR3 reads CASSSLERRTDTQYF. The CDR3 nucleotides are TGTGCCAGCAGTTCGCTAGAGCGCCGCACAGATACGCAGTATTTT.

The chain's CDR3 is CASSQGGYGYTF. CDR3 bases: TGTGCCAGCAGCCAAGGGGGGTATGGCTACACCTTC. This rearrangement joins TRBV14 to TRBJ1-2, with D perhaps matching TRBD1 (5 bases). Trimming removed 1 base at V and 5 bases at J, with 5 bases between. This CDR3 has 12 amino acids. The germline V gene encodes CDR1 SGHDN and CDR2 FVKESK.

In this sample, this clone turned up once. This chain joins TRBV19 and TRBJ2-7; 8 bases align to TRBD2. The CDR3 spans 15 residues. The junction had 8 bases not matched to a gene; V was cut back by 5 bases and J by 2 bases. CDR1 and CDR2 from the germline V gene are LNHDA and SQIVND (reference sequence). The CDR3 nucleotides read TGTGCCAGTAGTGTCACTAGCGGAGGTACCTACGAGCAGTACTTC. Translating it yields CASSVTSGGTYEQYF.

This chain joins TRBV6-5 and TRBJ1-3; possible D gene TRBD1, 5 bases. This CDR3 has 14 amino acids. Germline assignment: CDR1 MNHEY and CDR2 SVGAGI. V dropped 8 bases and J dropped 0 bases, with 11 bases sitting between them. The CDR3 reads CASRGGSSGNTIYF. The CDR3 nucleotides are TGTGCCAGCCGGGGCGGCAGCTCTGGAAACACCATATATTTT.

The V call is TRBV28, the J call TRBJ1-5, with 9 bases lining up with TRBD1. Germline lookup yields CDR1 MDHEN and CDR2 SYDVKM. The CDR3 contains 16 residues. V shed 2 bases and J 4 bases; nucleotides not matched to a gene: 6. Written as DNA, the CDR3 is TGTGCCAGCAGTTTACGACAGGGGGTTGTTAATCAGCCCCAGCATTTT. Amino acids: CASSLRQGVVNQPQHF.

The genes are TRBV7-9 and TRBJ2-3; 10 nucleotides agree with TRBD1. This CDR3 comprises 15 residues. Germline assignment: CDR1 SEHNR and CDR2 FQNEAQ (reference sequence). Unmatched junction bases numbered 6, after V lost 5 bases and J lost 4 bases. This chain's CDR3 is CASSRRDRGSDTQYF. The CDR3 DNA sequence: TGTGCCAGCAGCCGGCGGGACAGGGGTTCAGATACGCAGTATTTT.

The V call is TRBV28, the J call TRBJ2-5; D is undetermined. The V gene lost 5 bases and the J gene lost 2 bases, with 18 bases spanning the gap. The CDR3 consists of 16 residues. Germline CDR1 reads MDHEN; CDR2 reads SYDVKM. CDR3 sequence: CASSHNPRPPQETQYF. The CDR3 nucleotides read TGTGCCAGCAGTCATAACCCCCGCCCGCCACAAGAGACCCAGTACTTC. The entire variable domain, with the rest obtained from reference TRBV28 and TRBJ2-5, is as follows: DVKVTQSSRYLVKRTGEKVFLECVQDMDHENMFWYRQDPGLGLRLIYFSYDVKMKEKGDIPEGYSVSREKKERFSLILESASTNQTSMYLCASSHNPRPPQETQYFGPGTRLLVL.

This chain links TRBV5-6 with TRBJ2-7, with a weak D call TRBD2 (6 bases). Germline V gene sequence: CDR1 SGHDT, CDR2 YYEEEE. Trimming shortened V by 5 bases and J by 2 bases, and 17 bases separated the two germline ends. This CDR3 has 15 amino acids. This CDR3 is CASRDLMGGPYEQYF. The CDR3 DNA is TGTGCCAGCAGAGACTTAATGGGGGGTCCCTACGAGCAGTACTTC.

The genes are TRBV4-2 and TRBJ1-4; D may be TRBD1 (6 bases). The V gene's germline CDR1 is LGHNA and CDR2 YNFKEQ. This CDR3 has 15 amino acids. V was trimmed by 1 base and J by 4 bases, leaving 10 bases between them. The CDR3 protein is CASSQGDKFNEKLFF. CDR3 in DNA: TGTGCCAGCAGCCAAGGGGACAAGTTTAATGAAAAACTGTTTTTT.

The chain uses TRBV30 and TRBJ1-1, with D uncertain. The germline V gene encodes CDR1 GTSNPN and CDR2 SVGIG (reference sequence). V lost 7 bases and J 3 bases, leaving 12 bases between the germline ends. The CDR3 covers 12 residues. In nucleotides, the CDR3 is TGTGCCTCCAATCGCCGGGACACTGAAGCTTTCTTT. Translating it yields CASNRRDTEAFF.

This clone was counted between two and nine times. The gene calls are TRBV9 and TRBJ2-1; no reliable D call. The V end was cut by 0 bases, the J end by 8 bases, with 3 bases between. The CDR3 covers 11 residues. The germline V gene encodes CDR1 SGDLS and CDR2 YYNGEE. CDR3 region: CASSVDDEQFF. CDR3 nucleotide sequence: TGTGCCAGCAGCGTAGACGATGAGCAGTTCTTC. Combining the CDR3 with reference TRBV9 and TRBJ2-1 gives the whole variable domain DSGVTQTPKHLITATGQRVTLRCSPRSGDLSVYWYQQSLDQGLQFLIQYYNGEERAKGNILERFSAQQFPDLHSELNLSSLELGDSALYFCASSVDDEQFFGPGTRLTVL.